This T cell receptor (beta chain) came from a study of T cells after yellow fever vaccination. About this clonotype: Its antigen is undetermined.

Findings of the study overall: Contaminants from the bulk population, in the form of abundant clonotypes, could be found in FACS-sorted repertoires. Few clonotypes appeared in both CD4 and CD8 compartments.

Making TCR cDNA involved 5'RACE template switching, which added UMIs and a universal primer site. Each CDR3 protein gets one entry after TCRdb re-called the 5' RACE reads with MiXCR. Of a few hundred thousand distinct CDR3 sequences in the sample, less than 20% were seen once. CDR3 size: 13 residues. The V and J ends lost 6 bases and 5 bases respectively, with 13 bases between them. The germline V gene encodes CDR1 MNHNS and CDR2 SASEGT. The origin of this receptor is a man between 18 and 29 years old who received the YFV17D yellow fever vaccine. The chain recombines TRBV6-1 with TRBJ1-2, with D unresolved. Material: PBMCs, obtained 5 days after the first yellow fever vaccination. CDR3 in DNA: TGTGCCAGCAGCGCGGGGTCGGAGTATGGCTACACCTTC. Its translation is CASSAGSEYGYTF.